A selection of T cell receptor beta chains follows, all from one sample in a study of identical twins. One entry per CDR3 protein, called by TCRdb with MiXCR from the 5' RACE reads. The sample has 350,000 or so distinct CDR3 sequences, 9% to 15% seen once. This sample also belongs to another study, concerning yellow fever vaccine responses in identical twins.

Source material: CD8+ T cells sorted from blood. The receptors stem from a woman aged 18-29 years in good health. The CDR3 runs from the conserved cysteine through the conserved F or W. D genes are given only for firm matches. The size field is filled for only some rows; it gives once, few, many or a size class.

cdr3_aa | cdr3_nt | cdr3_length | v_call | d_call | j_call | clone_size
CASSAGPGLAGGDYNEQFF | TGTGCCAGCAGTGCGGGTCCGGGACTAGCGGGAGGGGACTACAATGAGCAGTTCTTC | 19 | TRBV2 | TRBD2 | TRBJ2-1 | few
CSVEDRLAPSTDTQYF | TGCAGCGTTGAAGACAGACTAGCACCAAGCACAGATACGCAGTATTTT | 16 | TRBV29-1 | TRBD2 | TRBJ2-3 | -
CASSSSTSGIRWTGELFF | TGTGCCAGCAGCTCCTCGACTAGCGGGATAAGGTGGACCGGGGAGCTGTTTTTT | 18 | TRBV11-1 | TRBD2 | TRBJ2-2 | few
CASQTGTSGRGSYEQYF | TGTGCCAGCCAGACAGGGACTAGCGGAAGGGGATCCTACGAGCAGTACTTC | 17 | TRBV12-3/TRBV12-4 | TRBD2 | TRBJ2-7 | -
CASSLRDAEMKLFF | TGCGCCAGCAGCCTCCGGGACGCGGAGATGAAACTGTTTTTT | 14 | TRBV5-1 | - | TRBJ1-4 | many
CASSSGHPWQETQYF | TGTGCCAGCAGCTCGGGACACCCGTGGCAAGAGACCCAGTACTTC | 15 | TRBV7-6 | - | TRBJ2-5 | few
CASSSFSFSSGNEQFF | TGTGCCAGCAGTTCTTTTTCCTTCTCTAGCGGCAATGAGCAGTTCTTC | 16 | TRBV12-3/TRBV12-4 | TRBD2 | TRBJ2-1 | few
CASSWPGQGGPSYGANVLTF | TGTGCCAGCAGCTGGCCGGGACAGGGAGGTCCCTCATATGGGGCCAACGTCCTGACTTTC | 20 | TRBV5-4 | TRBD1 | TRBJ2-6 | few
CASSQVRTGGTDTQYF | TGTGCCAGCAGCCAAGTAAGGACAGGGGGCACAGATACGCAGTATTTT | 16 | TRBV14 | TRBD1 | TRBJ2-3 | few
CATSSGVYEQYF | TGTGCCACCAGCTCAGGAGTTTACGAGCAGTACTTC | 12 | TRBV15 | - | TRBJ2-7 | -
CASSSSGTGGNVGIDEQFF | TGTGCCAGCAGCAGCTCCGGGACAGGGGGCAATGTTGGTATCGATGAGCAGTTCTTC | 19 | TRBV11-1 | TRBD1 | TRBJ2-1 | -
CASSQDSREVETQYF | TGTGCCAGCAGCCAAGATAGCCGGGAGGTGGAGACCCAGTACTTC | 15 | TRBV3-1 | TRBD2 | TRBJ2-5 | -
CASRKRAGGGSATGELFF | TGTGCCAGCAGGAAACGGGCAGGGGGCGGCTCTGCCACCGGGGAGCTGTTTTTT | 18 | TRBV27 | TRBD1 | TRBJ2-2 | few
CASSSGGIVEAFF | TGTGCCAGTAGCAGCGGGGGGATAGTTGAAGCTTTCTTT | 13 | TRBV19 | - | TRBJ1-1 | -
CATSREGFLALSSYNEQFF | TGTGCCACCAGCAGAGAGGGGTTCTTGGCGCTGAGCTCCTACAATGAGCAGTTCTTC | 19 | TRBV15 | - | TRBJ2-1 | -
CASSLVGQREYSYEQYF | TGTGCCAGCAGCTTAGTGGGCCAGCGGGAGTATTCCTACGAGCAGTACTTC | 17 | TRBV7-9 | TRBD2 | TRBJ2-7 | many
CASSLTSYPGELFF | TGTGCCAGCAGTTTGACTAGTTATCCCGGGGAGCTGTTTTTT | 14 | TRBV27 | - | TRBJ2-2 | few
CASEGREAYNEQFF | TGCGCCAGCGAGGGGCGGGAGGCCTACAATGAGCAGTTCTTC | 14 | TRBV10-2 | TRBD2 | TRBJ2-1 | -
CASSQQGEGTDTQYF | TGCGCCAGCAGCCAACAGGGGGAGGGCACAGATACGCAGTATTTT | 15 | TRBV4-1 | - | TRBJ2-3 | -
CASSSPGQITDTQYF | TGTGCCAGCAGCAGCCCGGGACAAATCACAGATACGCAGTATTTT | 15 | TRBV7-2 | - | TRBJ2-3 | many
CASSLRDRYNYGYTF | TGTGCCAGCAGTTTACGGGACAGATATAACTATGGCTACACCTTC | 15 | TRBV12-3/TRBV12-4 | TRBD1 | TRBJ1-2 | few
CASSRVATGEGTNEKLFF | TGTGCCAGCAGCCGGGTCGCGACGGGGGAGGGAACTAATGAAAAACTGTTTTTT | 18 | TRBV11-3 | - | TRBJ1-4 | few
CASSHPRDRGSYEQYF | TGTGCCAGCAGCCACCCCCGGGACAGGGGCTCGTACGAGCAGTACTTC | 16 | TRBV7-9 | TRBD1 | TRBJ2-7 | few
CASSRTGGEAFF | TGTGCCAGCAGCCGGACAGGCGGTGAAGCTTTCTTT | 12 | TRBV7-9 | TRBD1 | TRBJ1-1 | few
CASTPRSGRAYEQYF | TGTGCCAGCACCCCGAGGAGCGGGAGGGCCTACGAGCAGTACTTC | 15 | TRBV5-6 | TRBD2 | TRBJ2-7 | -
CASSYSVSVTSGGEIYNEQFF | TGTGCCAGCAGTTACTCTGTGAGCGTTACTAGCGGGGGAGAAATTTACAATGAGCAGTTCTTC | 21 | TRBV6-2/TRBV6-3 | TRBD2 | TRBJ2-1 | -
CASRDLRGQAYGYTF | TGTGCCAGCAGAGATTTGAGGGGGCAGGCCTATGGCTACACCTTC | 15 | TRBV6-1 | TRBD1 | TRBJ1-2 | -
CASRGSTLEAFF | TGTGCCAGCAGAGGGTCTACCCTTGAAGCTTTCTTT | 12 | TRBV12-3/TRBV12-4 | - | TRBJ1-1 | -
CATSDFGNNEQFF | TGTGCCACCAGTGATTTCGGGAACAATGAGCAGTTCTTC | 13 | TRBV24-1 | - | TRBJ2-1 | few
CASSHRDLTQETQYF | TGCGCCAGCAGCCATCGGGACTTAACTCAAGAGACCCAGTACTTC | 15 | TRBV4-1 | - | TRBJ2-5 | few
CAISEGTGGNEQFF | TGTGCCATCAGTGAGGGGACAGGGGGTAATGAGCAGTTCTTC | 14 | TRBV10-3 | TRBD1 | TRBJ2-1 | -
CASSQTANEQFF | TGCGCCAGCAGCCAAACCGCTAATGAGCAGTTCTTC | 12 | TRBV4-1 | - | TRBJ2-1 | few
CASSGTGTSGTDTQYF | TGTGCCAGCAGTGGGACCGGGACTAGCGGCACAGATACGCAGTATTTT | 16 | TRBV6-4 | TRBD2 | TRBJ2-3 | few
CSALPLDGYEQYF | TGCAGCGCCCTTCCTTTGGACGGGTACGAGCAGTACTTC | 13 | TRBV29-1 | - | TRBJ2-7 | -
CASSSLAGVTEQYF | TGTGCCAGCAGCTCCCTAGCGGGAGTAACCGAGCAGTACTTC | 14 | TRBV7-9 | TRBD2 | TRBJ2-7 | few
CASSSTGGSQPQHF | TGTGCCAGCAGCTCAACAGGGGGCAGCCAGCCCCAGCATTTT | 14 | TRBV5-5 | TRBD1 | TRBJ1-5 | -